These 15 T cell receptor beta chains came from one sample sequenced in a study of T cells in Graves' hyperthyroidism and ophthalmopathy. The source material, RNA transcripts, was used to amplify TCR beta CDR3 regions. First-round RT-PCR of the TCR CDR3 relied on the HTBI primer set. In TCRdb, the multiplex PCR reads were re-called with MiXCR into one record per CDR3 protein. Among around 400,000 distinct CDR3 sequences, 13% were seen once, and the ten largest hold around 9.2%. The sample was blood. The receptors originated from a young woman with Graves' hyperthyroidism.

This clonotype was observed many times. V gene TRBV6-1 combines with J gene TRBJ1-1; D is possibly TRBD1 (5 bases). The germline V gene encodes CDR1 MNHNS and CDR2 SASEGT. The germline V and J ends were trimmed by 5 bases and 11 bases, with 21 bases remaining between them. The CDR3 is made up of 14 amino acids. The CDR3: CASSLFRGDLGAFF. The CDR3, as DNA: TGTGCCAGCAGTCTCTTCCGGGGCGATCTCGGGGCTTTCTTT.

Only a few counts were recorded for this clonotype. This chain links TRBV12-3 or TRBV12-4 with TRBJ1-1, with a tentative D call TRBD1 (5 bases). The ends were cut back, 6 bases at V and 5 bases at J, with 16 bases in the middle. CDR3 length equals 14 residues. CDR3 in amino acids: CASRPTSWGTEAFF. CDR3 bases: TGTGCCAGCAGACCCACCAGTTGGGGGACTGAAGCTTTCTTT.

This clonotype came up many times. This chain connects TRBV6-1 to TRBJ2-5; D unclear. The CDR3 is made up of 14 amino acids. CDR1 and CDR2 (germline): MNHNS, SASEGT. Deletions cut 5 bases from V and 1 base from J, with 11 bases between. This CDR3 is CASSSHSVQETQYF. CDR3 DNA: TGTGCCAGCAGTTCCCACAGTGTCCAAGAGACCCAGTACTTC.

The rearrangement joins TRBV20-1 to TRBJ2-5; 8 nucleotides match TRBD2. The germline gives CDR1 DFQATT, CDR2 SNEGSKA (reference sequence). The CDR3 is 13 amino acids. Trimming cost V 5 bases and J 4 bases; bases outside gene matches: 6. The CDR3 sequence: CSALPGGLETQYF. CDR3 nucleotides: TGCAGTGCTTTGCCGGGGGGGCTAGAGACCCAGTACTTC.

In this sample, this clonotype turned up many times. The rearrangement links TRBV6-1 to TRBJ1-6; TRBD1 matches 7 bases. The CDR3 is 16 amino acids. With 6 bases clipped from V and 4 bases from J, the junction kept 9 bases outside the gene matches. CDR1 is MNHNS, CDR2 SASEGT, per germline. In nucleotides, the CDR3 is TGTGCCAGCAGACGGGGGACAGACGCTTATAATTCACCCCTCCACTTT. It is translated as CASRRGTDAYNSPLHF.

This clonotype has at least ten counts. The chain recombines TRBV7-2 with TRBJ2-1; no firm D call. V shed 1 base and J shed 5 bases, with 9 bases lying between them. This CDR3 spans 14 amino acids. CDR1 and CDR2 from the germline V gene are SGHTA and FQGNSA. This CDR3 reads CASSLGLLNNEQFF. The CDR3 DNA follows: TGTGCCAGCAGCTTAGGGCTCCTAAACAATGAGCAGTTCTTC.

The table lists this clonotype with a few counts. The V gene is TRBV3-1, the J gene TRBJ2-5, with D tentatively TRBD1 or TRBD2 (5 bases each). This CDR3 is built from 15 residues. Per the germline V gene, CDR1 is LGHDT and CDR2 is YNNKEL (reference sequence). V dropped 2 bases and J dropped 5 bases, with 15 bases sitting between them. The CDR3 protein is CASSQLRGDWETQYF. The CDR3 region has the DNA TGTGCCAGCAGCCAACTCCGGGGCGATTGGGAGACCCAGTACTTC.

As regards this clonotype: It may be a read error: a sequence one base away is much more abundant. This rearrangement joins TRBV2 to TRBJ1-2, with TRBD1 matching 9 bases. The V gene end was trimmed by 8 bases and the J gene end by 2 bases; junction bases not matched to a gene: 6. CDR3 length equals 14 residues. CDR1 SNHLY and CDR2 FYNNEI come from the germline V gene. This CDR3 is CASGGGQGNYGYTF. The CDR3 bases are TGTGCCAGCGGTGGGGGACAGGGAAACTATGGCTACACCTTC.

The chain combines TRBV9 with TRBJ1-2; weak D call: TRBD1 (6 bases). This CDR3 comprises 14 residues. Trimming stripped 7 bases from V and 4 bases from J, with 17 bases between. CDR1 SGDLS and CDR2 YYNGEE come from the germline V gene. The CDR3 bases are TGTGCCAGCTCAAAGGGGGACGAGGCCTATGGCTACACCTTC. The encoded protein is CASSKGDEAYGYTF.

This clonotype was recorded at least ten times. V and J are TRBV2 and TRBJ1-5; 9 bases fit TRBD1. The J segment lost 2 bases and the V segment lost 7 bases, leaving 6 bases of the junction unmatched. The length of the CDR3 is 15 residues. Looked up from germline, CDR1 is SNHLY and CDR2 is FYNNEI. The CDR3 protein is CASTLTGGGNQPQHF. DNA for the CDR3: TGTGCCAGCACCTTGACAGGGGGGGGCAATCAGCCCCAGCATTTT.

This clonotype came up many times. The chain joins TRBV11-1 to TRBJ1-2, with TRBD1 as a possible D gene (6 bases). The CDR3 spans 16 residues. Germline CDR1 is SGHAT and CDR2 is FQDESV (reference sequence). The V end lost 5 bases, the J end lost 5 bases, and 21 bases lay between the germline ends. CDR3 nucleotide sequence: TGTGCCAGCAGCCGAGGGAGTCCGGACAGCAAATATGGCTACACCTTC. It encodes CASSRGSPDSKYGYTF. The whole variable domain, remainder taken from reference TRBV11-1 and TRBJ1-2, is EAEVAQSPRYKITEKSQAVAFWCDPISGHATLYWYRQILGQGPELLVQFQDESVVDDSQLPKDRFSAERLKGVDSTLKIQPAELGDSAMYLCASSRGSPDSKYGYTFGSGTRLTVV.

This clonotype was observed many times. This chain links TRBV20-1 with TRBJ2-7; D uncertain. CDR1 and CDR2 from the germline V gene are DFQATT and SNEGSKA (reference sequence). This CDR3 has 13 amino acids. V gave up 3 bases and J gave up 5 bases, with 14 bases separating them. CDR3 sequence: CSASPVEDHEQYF. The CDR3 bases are TGCAGTGCTAGTCCCGTAGAAGATCACGAGCAGTACTTC.

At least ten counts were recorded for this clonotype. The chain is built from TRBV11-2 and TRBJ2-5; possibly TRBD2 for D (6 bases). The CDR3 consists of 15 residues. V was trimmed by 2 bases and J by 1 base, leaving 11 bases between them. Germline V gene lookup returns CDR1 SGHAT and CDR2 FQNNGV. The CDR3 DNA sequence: TGTGCCAGCAGCTTAAGCAGCGGGTTCCAAGAGACCCAGTACTTC. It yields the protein CASSLSSGFQETQYF.

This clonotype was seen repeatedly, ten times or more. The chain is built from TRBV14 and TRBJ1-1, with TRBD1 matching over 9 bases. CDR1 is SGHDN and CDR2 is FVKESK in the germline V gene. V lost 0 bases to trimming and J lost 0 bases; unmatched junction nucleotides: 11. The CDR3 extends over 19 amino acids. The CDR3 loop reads CASSQDGVGQGWMNTEAFF. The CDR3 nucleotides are TGTGCCAGCAGCCAAGATGGCGTCGGACAGGGGTGGATGAACACTGAAGCTTTCTTT.

CDR3 in amino acids: CARAEVQGNNQPQHF. Written as DNA, the CDR3 is TGTGCCAGAGCGGAGGTACAGGGAAACAATCAGCCCCAGCATTTT. The V gene is TRBV6-2 or TRBV6-3, the J gene TRBJ1-5, with a weak D call TRBD1 (6 bases). The CDR3 has 15 amino acids. Germline assignment: CDR1 MNHEY and CDR2 SVGEGT. Trimming pared 9 bases from V and 3 bases from J, leaving 18 bases between.